This TCR beta chain was captured in a study of cytomegalovirus exposure and HLA in healthy donors. About the research overall: The Caucasian-associated ancestry cluster contained about 80% of the roughly 390 genotyped donors.

A remark on this clone: The antigen remains undetermined.

CDR3 size: 15 residues. Germline-derived CDR1 and CDR2 are SGHTS and YDEGEE. The V segment lost 0 bases and the J segment 7 bases; nucleotides outside the gene matches: 9. Study-level points and caveats: In a later analysis, HLA-associated TCR beta chains were more clonally expanded than equally common others. Presence/absence comparisons presumed near-even sequencing depth among donors.

Use of 60 Vbeta and 13 Jbeta primers characterized the PCR. Under the authors' procedure: The count from a later analysis was tens of millions of unique TCR beta chains, some 10 million of them shared. Profiling relied on immunoSEQ multiplex PCR, and the TCRdb table lists in-frame clones only, not all of them. From that table come the V and J calls and clone size; the DNA was used to work out D and trimming. The data show about 160,000 clones, 75% to 85% seen once. The sequenced sample was PBMCs. The chain employs TRBV5-8 and TRBJ1-2; 7 positions agree with TRBD1. The receptor's source is a woman in her 50s in good health and CMV-seronegative. The CDR3 nucleotides read TGTGCCAGCAGCTTGGTAGGGGGCCCTTCGTTTGGCTACACCTTC. The encoded protein is CASSLVGGPSFGYTF.